This TCR beta chain was identified in a study of blood T cell repertoires in COVID-19. Overall study context: In each case, the material was cDNA or gDNA derived from T cells, B-cell-depleted T cells, or PBMCs.

Per the original methods: Using reference gene primer amplification, nucleated cell counts were estimated. This table comes from immunoSEQ multiplex PCR, and its TCRdb copy is limited to in-frame clones, with some not included. V, J and clone size are taken as reported in that table, and D and trimming were inferred from the DNA itself. Seen here are fewer than 250,000 clones, around 84% observed once, and the top ten hold around 21%. V gave up 6 bases and J gave up 13 bases, with 19 bases separating them. Per germline, CDR1 MDHEN and CDR2 SYDVKM. The CDR3 consists of 13 residues. The receptor's source is a human donor in a cohort sampled during active COVID-19. The chain carries TRBV28 and TRBJ2-4; D might be TRBD2 (5 bases). The material sequenced was peripheral blood. The CDR3 loop is CASSTTRVWFQYF. The CDR3 DNA follows: TGTGCCAGCAGCACAACTAGGGTTTGGTTCCAGTACTTC.